Here is one TCR beta chain with its context. The CDR3 has 12 amino acids. Germline CDR1 GTSNPN, CDR2 SVGIG (reference sequence). Trimming stripped 3 bases from V and 6 bases from J, with 9 bases between. The data were obtained in a study of blood T cell repertoires in COVID-19. This table comes from immunoSEQ multiplex PCR, and its TCRdb copy is limited to in-frame clones, with some not included. There are tens of thousands of clones in the sample; roughly 80% occur only once, and about 24% lies in the top ten. The specimen was peripheral blood. This receptor was identified in a human donor in a cohort sampled during active COVID-19. J is TRBJ2-1 and V is TRBV30, with D possibly matching TRBD2 (6 bases). CDR3 in DNA: TGTGCCTGGAGGACGGAGGGCAATGAGCAGTTCTTC. Its translation is CAWRTEGNEQFF.